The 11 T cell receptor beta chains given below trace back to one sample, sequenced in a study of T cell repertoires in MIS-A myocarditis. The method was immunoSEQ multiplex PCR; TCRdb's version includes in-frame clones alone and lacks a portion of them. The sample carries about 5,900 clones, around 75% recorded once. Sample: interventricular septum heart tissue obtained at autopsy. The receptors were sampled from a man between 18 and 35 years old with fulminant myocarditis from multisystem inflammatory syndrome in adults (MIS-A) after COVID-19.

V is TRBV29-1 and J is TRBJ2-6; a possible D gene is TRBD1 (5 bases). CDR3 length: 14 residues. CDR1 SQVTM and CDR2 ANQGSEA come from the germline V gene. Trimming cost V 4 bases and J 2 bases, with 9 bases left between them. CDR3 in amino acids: CSVAWGTGANVLTF. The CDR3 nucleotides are TGCAGCGTTGCTTGGGGCACTGGGGCCAACGTCCTGACTTTC.

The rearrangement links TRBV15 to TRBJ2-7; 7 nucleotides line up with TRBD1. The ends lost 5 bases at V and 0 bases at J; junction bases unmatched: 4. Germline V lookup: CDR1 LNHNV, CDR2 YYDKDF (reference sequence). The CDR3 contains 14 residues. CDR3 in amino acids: CATSEGQSSYEQYF. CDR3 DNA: TGTGCCACCAGCGAGGGACAGTCCTCCTACGAGCAGTACTTC.

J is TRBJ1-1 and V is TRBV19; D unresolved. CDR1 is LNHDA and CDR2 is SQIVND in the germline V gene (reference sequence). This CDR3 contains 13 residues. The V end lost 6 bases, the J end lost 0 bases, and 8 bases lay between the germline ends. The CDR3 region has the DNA TGTGCCAGTAGCAGCGCTCTGAACACTGAAGCTTTCTTT. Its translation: CASSSALNTEAFF.

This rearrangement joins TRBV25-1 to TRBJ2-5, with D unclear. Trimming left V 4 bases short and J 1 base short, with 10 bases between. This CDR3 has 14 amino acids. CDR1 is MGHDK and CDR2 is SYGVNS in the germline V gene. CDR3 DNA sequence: TGTGCCAGCAGTGCGGTAGCAGCCCAAGAGACCCAGTACTTC. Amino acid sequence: CASSAVAAQETQYF. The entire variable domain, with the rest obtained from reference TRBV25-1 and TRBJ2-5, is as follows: EADIYQTPRYLVIGTGKKITLECSQTMGHDKMYWYQQDPGMELHLIHYSYGVNSTEKGDLSSESTVSRIRTEHFPLTLESARPSHTSQYLCASSAVAAQETQYFGPGTRLLVL.

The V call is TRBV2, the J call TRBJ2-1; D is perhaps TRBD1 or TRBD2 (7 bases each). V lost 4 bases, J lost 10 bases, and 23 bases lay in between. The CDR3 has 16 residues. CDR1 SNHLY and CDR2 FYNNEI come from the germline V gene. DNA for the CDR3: TGTGCCAGCAGTGCTGACGGAGCGGGGACAGAAAAAGAGCAGTTCTTC. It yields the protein CASSADGAGTEKEQFF.

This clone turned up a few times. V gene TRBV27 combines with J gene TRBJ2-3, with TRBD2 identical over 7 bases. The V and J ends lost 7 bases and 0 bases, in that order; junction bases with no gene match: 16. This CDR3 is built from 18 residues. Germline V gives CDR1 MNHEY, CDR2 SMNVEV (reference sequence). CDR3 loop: CASTLRLSSGTSTDTQYF. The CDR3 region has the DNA TGTGCCAGCACCCTGCGTCTTTCTAGCGGAACTAGCACAGATACGCAGTATTTT.

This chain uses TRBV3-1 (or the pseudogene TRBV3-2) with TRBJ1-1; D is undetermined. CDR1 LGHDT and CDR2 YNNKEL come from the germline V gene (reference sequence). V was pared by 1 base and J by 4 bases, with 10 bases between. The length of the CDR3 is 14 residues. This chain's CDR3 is CASSQVSGVTEAFF. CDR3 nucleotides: TGTGCCAGCAGCCAAGTATCGGGAGTCACTGAAGCTTTCTTT.

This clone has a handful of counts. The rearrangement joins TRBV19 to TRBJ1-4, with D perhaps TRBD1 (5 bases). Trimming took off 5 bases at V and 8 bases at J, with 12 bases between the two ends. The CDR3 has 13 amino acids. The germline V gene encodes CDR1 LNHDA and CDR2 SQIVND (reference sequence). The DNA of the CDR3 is TGTGCCAGTAGTCCTCAGGGTGGAGAAAAACTGTTTTTT. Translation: CASSPQGGEKLFF.

Here the CDR3 reads CASSGQGPNTEAFF. The CDR3 DNA follows: TGTGCCAGCTCAGGACAGGGTCCGAACACTGAAGCTTTCTTT. This chain connects TRBV18 to TRBJ1-1; TRBD1 aligns across 8 bases. The trim removed 5 bases at V and 1 base at J, leaving 3 bases unmatched. CDR3 length: 14 amino acids. The germline V gene encodes CDR1 KGHSH and CDR2 LQKENI.

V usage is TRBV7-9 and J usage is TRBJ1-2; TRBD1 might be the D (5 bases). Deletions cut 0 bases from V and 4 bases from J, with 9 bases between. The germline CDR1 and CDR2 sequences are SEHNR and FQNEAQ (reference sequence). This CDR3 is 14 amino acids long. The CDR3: CASSLASGLYGYTF. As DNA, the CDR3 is TGTGCCAGCAGCTTAGCCTCAGGGCTCTATGGCTACACCTTC.

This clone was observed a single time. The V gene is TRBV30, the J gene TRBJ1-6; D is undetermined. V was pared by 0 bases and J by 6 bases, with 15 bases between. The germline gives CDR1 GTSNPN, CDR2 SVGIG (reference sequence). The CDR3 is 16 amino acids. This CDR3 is CAWSVLSRQVNSPLHF. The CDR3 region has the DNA TGTGCCTGGAGTGTACTAAGTCGACAAGTTAATTCACCCCTCCACTTT.